Listed here are 32 T cell receptor beta chains from one sample, sequenced in a study of CD8 T cells in Susac syndrome. RNA was extracted with the RNeasy kit, and a quantity of 0.5 to 1 ug was reverse transcribed using random hexamers. TCRdb re-derived calls from the immunoSEQ multiplex PCR reads in MiXCR, one entry per CDR3 protein. Among under 200,000 distinct CDR3 sequences listed, roughly 95% were seen once. The sequenced sample was CD8+ T cells from PBMCs. These receptors were collected from a human donor with multiple sclerosis.

The gene calls are TRBV7-8 and TRBJ1-1, with no clear D. Between the trimmed V and J ends, which lost 1 base and 2 bases, there was a span of 8 bases. Per the germline V gene, CDR1 is SGHVS and CDR2 is FQNEAQ. This CDR3 region has 14 residues. For the CDR3, the DNA is TGTGCCAGCAGCTTAGAGCGGATAAACACTGAAGCTTTCTTT. Its translation is CASSLERINTEAFF.

V usage is TRBV2 and J usage is TRBJ2-7; 8 nucleotides align to TRBD1. The CDR3 spans 13 residues. In germline, CDR1 is SNHLY, CDR2 FYNNEI. V dropped 8 bases and J dropped 5; count of bases not matched to a gene: 8. Here the CDR3 DNA reads TGTGCCAGCGTCAGGGGGCCGTTACACGAGCAGTACTTC. This gives the protein CASVRGPLHEQYF.

The V and J genes are TRBV6-6 and TRBJ2-3; TRBD1 agrees at 9 bases. With 6 bases clipped from V and 4 bases from J, the junction kept 5 bases outside the gene matches. The CDR3 consists of 14 residues. Germline V gives CDR1 MNHNY, CDR2 SVGAGI (reference sequence). CDR3 loop: CASRETGGPDTQYF. In nucleotides, the CDR3 is TGTGCCAGCAGGGAGACAGGGGGACCAGATACGCAGTATTTT.

The CDR3 DNA reads TGTGCCAGCAGCCCAGGGGCCGTTGGGGAGCAGTACTTC. Its protein is CASSPGAVGEQYF. This chain links TRBV9 with TRBJ2-7; TRBD1 might be the D (6 bases). In germline, CDR1 is SGDLS, CDR2 YYNGEE. V gave up 4 bases and J gave up 7 bases, with 15 bases separating them. The CDR3 consists of 13 residues.

This chain uses TRBV7-9 with TRBJ1-4; D uncertain. Deletions cut 3 bases from V and 10 bases from J, with 6 bases between. This CDR3 has 11 residues. From germline, CDR1 is SEHNR and CDR2 FQNEAQ (reference sequence). The CDR3 DNA reads as TGTGCCAGCAGCTTGTCCGGAAAACTGTTTTTT. Translating it yields CASSLSGKLFF.

This clonotype was seen only once. This chain joins TRBV4-1 and TRBJ1-2; no reliable D call. This CDR3 has 14 residues. Trimming took 0 bases from V and 6 from J, leaving 11 bases between them. Per the germline V gene, CDR1 is MGHRA and CDR2 is YSYEKL. CDR3 nucleotides: TGCGCCAGCAGCCAAGAAGGCGGAGGCGATGGCTACACCTTC. The encoded protein is CASSQEGGGDGYTF.

The rearrangement links TRBV29-1 to TRBJ1-1; D gene uncertain. The CDR3 loop spans 15 amino acids. V was shortened by 7 bases and J by 1 base, with 19 bases between the two germline ends. From germline, CDR1 is SQVTM and CDR2 ANQGSEA. In DNA form, the CDR3 reads TGCAGCGCCAGCGGTGGTCGTGCACCGAACACTGAAGCTTTCTTT. It encodes CSASGGRAPNTEAFF.

This clonotype was picked up one time. The chain carries TRBV29-1 and TRBJ2-7; 7 nucleotides match TRBD2. CDR3 size: 16 residues. In germline, CDR1 is SQVTM, CDR2 ANQGSEA. J lost 0 bases, V lost 0 bases, and 8 bases had no gene match. CDR3 DNA: TGCAGCGTTGAAGATGGGGAGGGCCTCAGCTCCTACGAGCAGTACTTC. Protein: CSVEDGEGLSSYEQYF.

This chain uses TRBV5-6 with TRBJ2-7; no clear D gene. Deletions cut 5 bases from V and 4 bases from J, with 10 bases between. Germline assignment: CDR1 SGHDT and CDR2 YYEEEE. This CDR3 is 12 amino acids long. The DNA for the CDR3 is TGTGCCAGCAGTTTAGTTGGATACGAGCAGTACTTC. As protein: CASSLVGYEQYF.

This chain joins TRBV6-5 and TRBJ2-2; the match to TRBD2 covers 7 bases. The CDR3 length is 16 residues. J lost 3 bases, V lost 1 base, and 5 bases had no gene match. The germline gives CDR1 MNHEY, CDR2 SVGAGI. The CDR3 region is CASSYFPLADTGELFF. The CDR3 nucleotides are TGTGCCAGCAGTTACTTTCCCCTAGCGGACACCGGGGAGCTGTTTTTT.

The chain is built from TRBV29-1 and TRBJ1-2; weak D call: TRBD1 (6 bases). The CDR3 totals 11 residues. V was cut by 6 bases and J by 4 bases, with 9 bases left in between. Germline loops: CDR1 SQVTM, CDR2 ANQGSEA. CDR3 sequence reads: CSVRTAYGYTF. The CDR3 nucleotides read TGCAGCGTCCGGACAGCCTATGGCTACACCTTC.

This clonotype was seen just once. The chain recombines TRBV18 with TRBJ2-3; 8 bases fit TRBD2. Germline-derived CDR1 and CDR2 are KGHSH and LQKENI. This CDR3 has 16 amino acids. With V trimmed by 3 bases and J by 2 bases, 7 bases remained unmatched. CDR3 loop: CASSPDGGDYTDTQYF. CDR3 sequence (DNA): TGTGCCAGCTCACCCGACGGGGGGGACTACACAGATACGCAGTATTTT.

The rearrangement joins TRBV29-1 to TRBJ1-1; D gene uncertain. The germline V and J ends were trimmed by 3 bases and 6 bases, with 8 bases remaining between them. Germline V gene sequence: CDR1 SQVTM, CDR2 ANQGSEA. The CDR3 spans 11 residues. CDR3 in amino acids: CSVDWGAEAFF. The CDR3 DNA reads TGCAGCGTTGATTGGGGAGCTGAAGCTTTCTTT.

CDR3 region: CASRGALYMFF. CDR3 DNA sequence: TGTGCCAGCAGGGGGGCCCTCTACATGTTCTTC. This sequence joins TRBV2 and TRBJ2-1; maybe TRBD1 (6 bases). The CDR3 length is 11 residues. V lost 6 bases to trimming and J lost 15 bases, with 15 bases between them. Germline V gene sequence: CDR1 SNHLY, CDR2 FYNNEI.

This sequence joins TRBV4-1 and TRBJ2-1, with TRBD1 matching 12 bases. The CDR3 is made up of 16 amino acids. The V segment lost 2 bases and the J segment 8 bases; nucleotides outside the gene matches: 7. Germline CDR1 and CDR2: MGHRA and YSYEKL. CDR3 region: CASSQRGQGASDEQFF. The CDR3 nucleotides read TGCGCCAGCAGCCAACGGGGACAGGGGGCGTCTGATGAGCAGTTCTTC.

The V gene is TRBV28, the J gene TRBJ1-1, with D uncertain. The CDR3 is 15 residues long. CDR1 is MDHEN, CDR2 SYDVKM, per germline. Deletions cut 5 bases from V and 1 base from J, with 14 bases between. In DNA, the CDR3 is TGTGCCAGCAGTGGAGTCTTGTCGGAGAACACTGAAGCTTTCTTT. Translation gives CASSGVLSENTEAFF.

The chain joins TRBV15 to TRBJ2-3; D perhaps matches TRBD2 (6 bases). Germline CDR1 is LNHNV and CDR2 is YYDKDF (reference sequence). This CDR3 contains 15 residues. V was clipped by 0 bases and J by 9 bases, with 16 bases between them. CDR3 in DNA: TGTGCCACCAGCAGAGATCGGGCGGTGGAGGGGACGCAGTATTTT. Residues: CATSRDRAVEGTQYF.

V is TRBV2 and J is TRBJ2-3, with TRBD2 as a possible D gene (6 bases). Germline V gives CDR1 SNHLY, CDR2 FYNNEI. V shed 6 bases and J shed 1 base, with 8 bases lying between them. The CDR3 is made up of 13 amino acids. The CDR3 here is CASSASGTDTQYF. CDR3 bases: TGTGCCAGCAGCGCTAGCGGCACAGATACGCAGTATTTT.

The CDR3 region has the DNA TGTGCCAGCAGCTTCTGGGGAATGGGTGACAATGAGCAGTTCTTC. Encoded protein: CASSFWGMGDNEQFF. This chain connects TRBV5-6 to TRBJ2-1; no firm D call. The CDR3 totals 15 residues. V lost 2 bases and J 5 bases, leaving 14 bases between the germline ends. The germline gives CDR1 SGHDT, CDR2 YYEEEE.

The rearrangement uses TRBV11-2 and TRBJ2-2; D unresolved. V was shortened by 2 bases and J by 2 bases, with 15 bases between the two germline ends. The CDR3 spans 17 residues. Germline-derived CDR1 and CDR2 are SGHAT and FQNNGV. The DNA of the CDR3 is TGTGCCAGCAGCTTATATGGGCGGAAGATTAACACCGGGGAGCTGTTTTTT. This codes for CASSLYGRKINTGELFF.

The chain carries TRBV20-1 and TRBJ2-7; tentative D call: TRBD1 (6 bases). Germline V gene data show CDR1 as DFQATT and CDR2 as SNEGSKA (reference sequence). V was shortened by 5 bases and J by 6 bases, with 17 bases between the two germline ends. CDR3 length: 13 amino acids. The DNA for the CDR3 is TGCAGTGCTCAGGGGAAGGAACGACCCGAGCAGTACTTC. This encodes CSAQGKERPEQYF.

This rearrangement joins TRBV9 to TRBJ2-1, with no clear D. Trimming took off 0 bases at V and 6 bases at J, with 10 bases between the two ends. CDR3 size: 14 residues. Germline V lookup: CDR1 SGDLS, CDR2 YYNGEE. CDR3 coding DNA: TGTGCCAGCAGCGTAGGATCAGCTACCAATGAGCAGTTCTTC. Translated: CASSVGSATNEQFF.

The chain joins TRBV4-1 to TRBJ2-7; D perhaps matches TRBD2 (5 bases). The germline V gene encodes CDR1 MGHRA and CDR2 YSYEKL. V lost 1 base to trimming and J lost 3 bases, with 7 bases between them. The CDR3 spans 13 residues. The CDR3: CASSQGAGYEQYF. The CDR3 region has the DNA TGCGCCAGCAGCCAAGGGGCGGGCTACGAGCAGTACTTC.

The rearrangement links TRBV13 to TRBJ1-1; possible D gene TRBD1, 6 bases. The CDR3 extends over 15 amino acids. The V end lost 5 bases, the J end lost 7 bases, and 20 bases lay between the germline ends. Germline lookup yields CDR1 PRHDT and CDR2 FYEKMQ (reference sequence). CDR3 in DNA: TGTGCCAGCAGCCCAGAGATACAGGGACGGATTGAAGCTTTCTTT. This codes for CASSPEIQGRIEAFF.

The V and J genes are TRBV15 and TRBJ2-3, with TRBD1 identical over 9 bases. Losses at the gene ends were 3 bases for V and 6 bases for J; bases not matched to a gene: 4. Germline values: CDR1 LNHNV, CDR2 YYDKDF (reference sequence). This CDR3 spans 14 amino acids. The DNA of the CDR3 is TGTGCCACCAGCAGGGGACAGGGTTTGGATACGCAGTATTTT. Translation gives CATSRGQGLDTQYF.

The rearrangement uses TRBV4-1 and TRBJ1-1; D gene uncertain. V dropped 4 bases and J dropped 1 base, with 10 bases sitting between them. The germline gives CDR1 MGHRA, CDR2 YSYEKL. The CDR3 length is 14 residues. As DNA, the CDR3 is TGCGCCAGCAGCCCTACCCTGGGGAACACTGAAGCTTTCTTT. It is translated as CASSPTLGNTEAFF.

The chain couples TRBV20-1 to TRBJ1-6, with 8 nucleotides matching TRBD1. Per germline, CDR1 DFQATT and CDR2 SNEGSKA (reference sequence). V was pared by 6 bases and J by 6 bases, with 7 bases of the junction left unmatched. The CDR3 spans 14 residues. The CDR3 reads CSATTGVLNSPLHF. The CDR3 DNA sequence: TGCAGTGCCACGACAGGGGTCCTTAATTCACCCCTCCACTTT.

The table lists this clonotype with a count of one. This chain connects TRBV29-1 to TRBJ2-5; no firm D call. The CDR3 has 11 residues. With 5 bases removed from V and 7 bases from J, the gap between germline ends came to 11 bases. Looked up from germline, CDR1 is SQVTM and CDR2 is ANQGSEA. Here the CDR3 reads CSVTIGGTQYF. CDR3 in DNA: TGCAGCGTTACGATCGGCGGGACCCAGTACTTC.

This clonotype was detected once. V usage is TRBV7-3 and J usage is TRBJ1-2, with TRBD1 as a possible D gene (5 bases). Germline-derived CDR1 and CDR2 are SGHTA and FQGTGA. Trimming took off 5 bases at V and 2 bases at J, with 18 bases between the two ends. The CDR3 loop spans 16 amino acids. The CDR3 coding sequence is TGTGCCAGCAGCCCCGGCTGGGTGGCAGGGAACTATGGCTACACCTTC. Translation gives CASSPGWVAGNYGYTF. Full variable domain (outside the CDR3, taken from reference TRBV7-3 and TRBJ1-2): GAGVSQTPSNKVTEKGKYVELRCDPISGHTALYWYRQSLGQGPEFLIYFQGTGAADDSGLPNDRFFAVRPEGSVSTLKIQRTERGDSAVYLCASSPGWVAGNYGYTFGSGTRLTVV.

The CDR3 sequence: CASSLVSGIGEKLFF. CDR3 in DNA: TGTGCCAGCAGCTTAGTATCGGGGATTGGTGAAAAACTGTTTTTT. The chain joins TRBV7-9 to TRBJ1-4, with D unclear. CDR1 SEHNR and CDR2 FQNEAQ come from the germline V gene (reference sequence). This CDR3 is built from 15 residues. V lost 1 base and J lost 7, with 13 bases in between.

This clonotype was seen just once. The chain has TRBV29-1 and TRBJ1-1, with a tentative D call TRBD1 (6 bases). Germline lookup yields CDR1 SQVTM and CDR2 ANQGSEA. The CDR3 is 10 amino acids. V dropped 5 bases and J dropped 11 bases, with 12 bases sitting between them. The CDR3 DNA reads TGCAGCGTTCTAGGGGGGTGGGCTTTCTTT. This gives the protein CSVLGGWAFF. The full variable domain, completed using reference TRBV29-1 and TRBJ1-1, is SAVISQKPSRDICQRGTSLTIQCQVDSQVTMMFWYRQQPGQSLTLIATANQGSEATYESGFVIDKFPISRPNLTFSTLTVSNMSPEDSSIYLCSVLGGWAFFGQGTRLTVV.

This clonotype is a singleton in its sample. The chain is built from TRBV16 and TRBJ1-1; tentatively, D is TRBD1 (6 bases). The V gene's germline CDR1 is KGHSY and CDR2 FQNENV. V shed 4 bases and J shed 3 bases, with 12 bases lying between them. CDR3 length equals 14 residues. The CDR3 here is CASSPRPGDTEAFF. In nucleotides, the CDR3 is TGTGCCAGCAGCCCCCGACCAGGGGACACTGAAGCTTTCTTT.